This entry features one T cell receptor (beta chain) sequence. Antigen specificity is unknown. TCRdb's copy holds only in-frame clones and misses some; the assay was immunoSEQ multiplex PCR. This table has some 51,000 clones, over 75% appearing once. The data are from a study of OX40 agonist ivuxolimab in advanced cancers. Across the study: Patients were treated with ivuxolimab, an agonistic anti-OX40 (CD134) antibody.

Patients were excluded for autoimmune disease history or systemic immunosuppression. Overall study findings and caveats: Not determined was the antigen specificity of the expanded peripheral T cells. Some patients who did not respond also had low normalized T-cell clonal expansion.

Trimming took off 2 bases at V and 1 base at J, with 3 bases between the two ends. The CDR3 contains 14 residues. CDR1 and CDR2 (germline): SGHVS, FQNEAQ. Sequencing was performed on CD4+ or CD8+ T cells sorted from blood, taken in a trial of the OX40 agonist ivuxolimab. The chain uses TRBV7-8 and TRBJ2-6, with unresolved D. This sequence originates from an adult with an advanced solid tumor such as melanoma, head and neck, liver or kidney cancer. CDR3 coding DNA: TGTGCCAGCAGCTTAATGTCTGGGGCCAACGTCCTGACTTTC. As protein: CASSLMSGANVLTF.